This entry describes one T cell receptor beta chain. The CDR3 covers 15 residues. Germline CDR1 is SNHLY and CDR2 is FYNNEI. V lost 3 bases, J lost 4 bases, and 15 bases lay in between. This record comes from a study of blood T cell repertoires in COVID-19. Assay: immunoSEQ multiplex PCR; the TCRdb copy retains only in-frame clones and omits some. The sample has fewer than 500,000 clones, more than 75% seen once. Donors of Cohort 3 who recovered were those that had two negative PCRs, clearance, or symptom resolution. The receptor was isolated from a man in his thirties or forties who had recovered from COVID-19. Sequencing was done on a sample of PBMCs or T cells enriched from blood (not recorded which). V usage is TRBV2 and J usage is TRBJ1-1; tentative D call: TRBD1 (6 bases). The CDR3 nucleotides read TGTGCCAGCAGTGATTGGGATGCAGGGGCCACTGAAGCTTTCTTT. This encodes CASSDWDAGATEAFF.